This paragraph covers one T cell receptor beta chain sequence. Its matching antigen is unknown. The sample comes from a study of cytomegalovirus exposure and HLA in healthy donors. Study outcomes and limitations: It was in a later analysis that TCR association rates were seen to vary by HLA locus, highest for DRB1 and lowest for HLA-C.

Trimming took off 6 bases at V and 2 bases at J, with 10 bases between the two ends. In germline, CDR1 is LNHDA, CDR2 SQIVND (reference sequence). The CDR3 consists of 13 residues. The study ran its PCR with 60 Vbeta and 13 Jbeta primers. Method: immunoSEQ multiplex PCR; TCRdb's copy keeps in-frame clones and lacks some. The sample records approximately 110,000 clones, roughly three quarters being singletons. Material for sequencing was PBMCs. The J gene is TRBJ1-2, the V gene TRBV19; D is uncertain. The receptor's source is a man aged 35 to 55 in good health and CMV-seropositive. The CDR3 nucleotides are TGTGCCAGTAGCCCCCACACAAACTATGGCTACACCTTC. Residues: CASSPHTNYGYTF.